Listed here is a single TCR beta chain. The antigen is not known. This specimen belongs to a study of cytomegalovirus exposure and HLA in healthy donors. Study-level points and caveats: Trimming of TCR beta V- and J-genes showed a link, identified in a later analysis, to a missense DCLRE1C variant. Immune exposure data for these donors was limited to CMV serostatus.

The primer mix had 60 Vbeta and 13 Jbeta primers. The method was immunoSEQ multiplex PCR; TCRdb's version includes in-frame clones alone and lacks a portion of them. The sample contains fewer than 200,000 clones, 70% to 85% of which appear only once. The CDR3 consists of 12 residues. V gave up 2 bases and J gave up 12 bases, with 13 bases separating them. CDR1 MNHNS and CDR2 SASEGT come from the germline V gene. The sequence came from a human donor in good health. The source material was PBMCs. The chain employs TRBV6-1 and TRBJ2-5; no definite D call. CDR3 sequence: CASSESRNAKYF. In DNA form, the CDR3 reads TGTGCCAGCAGTGAATCTAGGAATGCGAAGTACTTC.